This entry lists 2 T cell receptor beta chains sequenced from one sample in a study of T cell repertoires in cytomegalovirus infection (dated by TCRdb to the late 2010s). Sequencer: Illumina HiSeq 1500. Starting from the raw public reads, TCRdb applied fastp trimming at Q25, assembled clones with MiXCR and retained in-frame beta chains. Every entry covers one CDR3 protein and lists the most common genes and DNA from its rows. Counted in this sample were about 400,000 distinct CDR3 sequences; 18% of them appeared once. The top ten clonotypes cover around 9.3% of the sample. Sequenced input: PBMCs. These receptors were collected from a human donor in good health (CMV status not recorded). Some clones in this sample may be carry-over from other donors' samples.

This clonotype came up many times. The chain recombines TRBV27 with TRBJ2-1; no clear D. CDR3 length: 12 amino acids. Trimming stripped 5 bases from V and 9 bases from J, with 11 bases between. Germline lookup yields CDR1 MNHEY and CDR2 SMNVEV (reference sequence). The DNA for the CDR3 is TGTGCCAGCAGTCTACTCTTTGGTGAGCAGTTCTTC. It specifies CASSLLFGEQFF.

CDR3 protein: CASSRMGWEKLFF. In DNA, the CDR3 is TGTGCCAGCAGCCGGATGGGGTGGGAAAAACTGTTTTTT. This chain uses TRBV7-9 with TRBJ1-4, with D uncertain. The CDR3 is made up of 13 amino acids. Trimming stripped 5 bases from V and 8 bases from J, with 12 bases between. Germline V gene data show CDR1 as SEHNR and CDR2 as FQNEAQ (reference sequence).